This record covers a single T cell receptor beta chain. Its antigen remains unknown. The entry originates in a study of OX40 agonist ivuxolimab in advanced cancers. The protocol was immunoSEQ multiplex PCR, while the TCRdb copy is restricted to in-frame clones and leaves out a portion. Here the sample spans 60,000 to 100,000 clones, 70% to 85% being singletons. General study results and limits: Normalized T-cell clonal expansion was also low in some nonresponders.

Trimming removed 5 bases from V and 0 bases from J, with 9 bases in between. The CDR3 runs to 14 residues. Germline V gives CDR1 PRHDT, CDR2 FYEKMQ (reference sequence). The chain employs TRBV13 and TRBJ2-3; no clear D gene. The sequences come from CD4+ or CD8+ T cells sorted from blood, collected in a trial of the OX40 agonist ivuxolimab. The TCR originated in an adult with an advanced solid tumor such as melanoma, head and neck, liver or kidney cancer. CDR3 DNA: TGTGCCAGCAGCCTGCGTCGTAGCACAGATACGCAGTATTTT. Translated: CASSLRRSTDTQYF.